The text below deals with one T cell receptor beta chain. What it recognizes is unknown. This may stem from a read error, because a much larger clone lies one nucleotide away. Given the absence of the conserved phenylalanine or tryptophan at the CDR3 end, a read error is likely. Looked up from germline, CDR1 is DFQATT and CDR2 is SNEGSKA (reference sequence). The CDR3 runs to 10 residues. V dropped 4 bases and J dropped 3 bases, with 3 bases sitting between them. These data belong to a study of T-cell reconstitution after alpha-beta-depleted transplantation in children. Findings and limits, study-wide: Several hundred graft clones that had expanded were reportedly the source of alpha-beta T cells about two months after transplant. T-cell numbers and diversity, one year after transplant, stemmed largely from T cells that were newly produced. Some patients' high day-60 TCRbeta diversity was traced to surviving recipient T cells and thymic progenitors.

The authors prepared the TCRbeta library with unique molecular identifiers. A single record per CDR3 protein comes from TCRdb applying MiXCR to the PCR reads. The repertoire has 600,000 or so distinct CDR3 sequences, 23% of them found once; the top ten carry roughly an eighth. The chain combines TRBV20-1 with TRBJ2-5; D gene unclear. The TCR originated in a boy younger than two who had a stem cell transplant for acute myeloid leukemia, so the T cells may come from the graft donor. The sequenced sample was PBMCs, mostly from graft donor cells, obtained 360 days after TCRalphabeta/CD19-depleted stem cell transplant. CDR3 loop: CSAMKETQYS. The CDR3 DNA reads as TGCAGTGCTATGAAAGAGACCCAGTACTCC.